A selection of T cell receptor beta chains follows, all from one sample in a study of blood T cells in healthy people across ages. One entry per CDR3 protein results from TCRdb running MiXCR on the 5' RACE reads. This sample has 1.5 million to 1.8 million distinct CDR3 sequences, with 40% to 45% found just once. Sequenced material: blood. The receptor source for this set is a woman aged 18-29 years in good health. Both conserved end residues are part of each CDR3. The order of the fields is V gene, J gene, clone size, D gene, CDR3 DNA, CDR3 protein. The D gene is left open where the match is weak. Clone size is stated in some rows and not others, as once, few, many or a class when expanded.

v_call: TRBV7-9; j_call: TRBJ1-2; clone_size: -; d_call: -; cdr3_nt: TGTGCCAGCAGCTTAGAACAGCCTTACTATGGCTACACCTTC; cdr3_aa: CASSLEQPYYGYTF
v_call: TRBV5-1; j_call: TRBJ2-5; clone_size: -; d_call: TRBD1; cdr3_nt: TGCGCCAGCAGCTTATTCGGGACAGGGTTGGAGACCCAGTACTTC; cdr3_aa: CASSLFGTGLETQYF
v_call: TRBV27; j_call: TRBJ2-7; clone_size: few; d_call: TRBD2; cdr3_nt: TGTGCCAGCAGAAGGACTAGCGGGATCTACGAGCAGTACTTC; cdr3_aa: CASRRTSGIYEQYF
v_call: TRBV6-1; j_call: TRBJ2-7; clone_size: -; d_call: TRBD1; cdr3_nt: TGTGCCAGCAGTGACCGACAGGGGAACTACGAGCAGTACTTC; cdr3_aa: CASSDRQGNYEQYF
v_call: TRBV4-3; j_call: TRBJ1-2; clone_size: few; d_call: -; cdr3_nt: TGCGCCAGCAGCCATAGTAAACACGGCAACTATGGCTACACCTTC; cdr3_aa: CASSHSKHGNYGYTF
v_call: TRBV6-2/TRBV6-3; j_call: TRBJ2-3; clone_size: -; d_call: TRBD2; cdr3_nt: TGTGCCAGCAGGCCTAGCGGGGCCTTCACAGATACGCAGTATTTT; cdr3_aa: CASRPSGAFTDTQYF
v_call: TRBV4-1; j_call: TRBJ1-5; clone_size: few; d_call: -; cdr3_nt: TGCGCCAGCAGCCAAATTTCGGTTGGCAATCAGCCCCAGCATTTT; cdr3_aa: CASSQISVGNQPQHF
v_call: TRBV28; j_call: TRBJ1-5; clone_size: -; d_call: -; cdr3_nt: TGTGCCAGTCCCCCACCCTCTCAGCCCCAGCATTTT; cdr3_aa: CASPPPSQPQHF
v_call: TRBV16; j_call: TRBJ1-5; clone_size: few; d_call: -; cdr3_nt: TGTGCCAGCAGCCAATTAGGTAATCAGCCCCAGCATTTT; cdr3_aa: CASSQLGNQPQHF
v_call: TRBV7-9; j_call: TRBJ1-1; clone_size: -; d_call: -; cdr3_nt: TGTGCCACCGGAGTGAAAGAAAACACTGAAGCTTTCTTT; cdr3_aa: CATGVKENTEAFF
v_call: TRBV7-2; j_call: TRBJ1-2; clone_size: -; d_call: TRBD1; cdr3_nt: TGTGCCACCAGCTTCGGGACAGACTATGGCTACACCTTC; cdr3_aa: CATSFGTDYGYTF
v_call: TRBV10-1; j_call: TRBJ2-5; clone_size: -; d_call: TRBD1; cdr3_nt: TGCGCCAGCAGCCGGGACAGTCCTGGGGATGAGCAGTACTTC; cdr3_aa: CASSRDSPGDEQYF
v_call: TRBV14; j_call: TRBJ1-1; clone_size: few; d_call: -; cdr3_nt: TGTGCCAGCAGTGAGGCATATGGCACTGAAGCTTTCTTT; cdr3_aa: CASSEAYGTEAFF
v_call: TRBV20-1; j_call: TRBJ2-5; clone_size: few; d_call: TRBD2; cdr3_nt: TGCAGTGCAGTTATAGCGGGAGGGCGGTTTCAAGAGACCCAGTACTTC; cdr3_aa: CSAVIAGGRFQETQYF
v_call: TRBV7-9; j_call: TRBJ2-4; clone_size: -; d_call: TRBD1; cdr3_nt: TGTGCCAGCAGCGGACAGGGGGGGGACATTCAGTACTTC; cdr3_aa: CASSGQGGDIQYF
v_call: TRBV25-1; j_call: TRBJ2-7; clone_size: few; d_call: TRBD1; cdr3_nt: TGTGCCACCAGGCCAGACAGGGAGCACGAGCAGTACTTC; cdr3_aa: CATRPDREHEQYF
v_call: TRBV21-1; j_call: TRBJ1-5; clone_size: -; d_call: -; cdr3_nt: TGTGCCAGCAGCAAAGCAGGCGGGGAAGGAGGCAATCAGCCCCAGCATTTT; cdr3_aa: CASSKAGGEGGNQPQHF
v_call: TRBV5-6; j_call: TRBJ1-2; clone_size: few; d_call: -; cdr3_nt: TGTGCCAGCAGCTCACTTGGTGCGGGTATCACCTTC; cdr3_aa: CASSSLGAGITF
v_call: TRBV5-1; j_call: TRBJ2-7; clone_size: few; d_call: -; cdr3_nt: TGCGCCAGCAGCAGTCGAATCGGGAGCCCGCCTGTGGGCGAGCAGTACTTC; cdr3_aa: CASSSRIGSPPVGEQYF
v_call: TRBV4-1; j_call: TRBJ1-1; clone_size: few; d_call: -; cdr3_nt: TGCGCCAGCAGCCAAGGAGCACTGAACACTGAAGCTTTCTTT; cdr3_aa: CASSQGALNTEAFF
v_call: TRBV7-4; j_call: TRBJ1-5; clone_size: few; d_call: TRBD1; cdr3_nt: TGTGCCAGCAGCTCCGGGACAGGCAAACATCAGCCCCAGCATTTT; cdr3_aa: CASSSGTGKHQPQHF
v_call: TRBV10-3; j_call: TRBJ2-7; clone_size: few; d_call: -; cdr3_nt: TGTGCCATCAGTGCGGGACCCCCCTACGAGCAGTACTTC; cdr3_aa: CAISAGPPYEQYF
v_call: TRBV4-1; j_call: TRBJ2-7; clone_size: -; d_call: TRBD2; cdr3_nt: TGCGCCAGCAGCCAAGACGGGGGGGCCTTGGTCGGCAATGAGCAGTACTTC; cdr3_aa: CASSQDGGALVGNEQYF
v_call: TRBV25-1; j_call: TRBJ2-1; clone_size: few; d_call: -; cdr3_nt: TGTGCCAGCAGTGAAAAGTTGGGGCTAGAGCGTGAGCAGTTCTTC; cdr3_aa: CASSEKLGLEREQFF
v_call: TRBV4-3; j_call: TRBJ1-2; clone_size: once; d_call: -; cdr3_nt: TGCGCCAGCAGCCAAGCCAGGGATGGATATTATGGCTACACCTTC; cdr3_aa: CASSQARDGYYGYTF
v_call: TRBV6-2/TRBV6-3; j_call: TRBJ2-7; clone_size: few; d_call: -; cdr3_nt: TGTGCCAGCAGTTACTCGGCGCTTCGGTACGAGCAGTACTTC; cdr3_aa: CASSYSALRYEQYF
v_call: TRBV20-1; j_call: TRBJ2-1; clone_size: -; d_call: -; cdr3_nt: TGCAGTGCTAGAGAGGCTAGCAGCCGTAGTAATGAGCAGTTCTTC; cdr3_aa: CSAREASSRSNEQFF
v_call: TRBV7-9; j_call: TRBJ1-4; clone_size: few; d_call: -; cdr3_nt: TGTGCCAGCAGACTAGGGGCTTCTCCCATTTCCCGTGAAAAACTGTTTTTT; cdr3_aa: CASRLGASPISREKLFF
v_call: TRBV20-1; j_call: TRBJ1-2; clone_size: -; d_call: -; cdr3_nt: TGCAGTGCTAGAGATCCATATAACTATGGCTACACCTTC; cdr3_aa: CSARDPYNYGYTF
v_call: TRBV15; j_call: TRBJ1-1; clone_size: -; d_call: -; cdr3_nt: TGTGCCACCAGCAGAGGCGTACGGGGTCCCAACCGGCGCGAAGCTTTCTTT; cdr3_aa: CATSRGVRGPNRREAFF
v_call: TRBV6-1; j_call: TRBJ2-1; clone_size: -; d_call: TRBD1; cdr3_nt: TGTGCCAGCAGAGAAAAGCCTCCGGGACAGGGGGCTTTCGATGAGCAGTTCTTC; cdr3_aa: CASREKPPGQGAFDEQFF
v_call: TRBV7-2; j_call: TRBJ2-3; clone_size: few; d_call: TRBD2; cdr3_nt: TGTGCCAGCAGCAGGGGAGGGGCAGATACGCAGTATTTT; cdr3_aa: CASSRGGADTQYF
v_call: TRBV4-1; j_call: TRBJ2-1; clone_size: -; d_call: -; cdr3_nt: TGCGCCAGCAGCCAGAACGATTACTCCTACAATGAGCAGTTCTTC; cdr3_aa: CASSQNDYSYNEQFF
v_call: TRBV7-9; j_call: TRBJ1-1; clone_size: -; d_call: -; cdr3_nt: TGTGCCGTAATGGGACACTCGGGAACTGAAGCTTTCTTT; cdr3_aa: CAVMGHSGTEAFF
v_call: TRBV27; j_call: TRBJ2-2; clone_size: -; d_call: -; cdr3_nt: TGTGCCAGCAAAGTCACGGAATCCGGGGAGCTGTTTTTT; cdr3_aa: CASKVTESGELFF
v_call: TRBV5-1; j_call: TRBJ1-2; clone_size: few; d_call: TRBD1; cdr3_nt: TGCGCCAGCAGCCAGGGACAGGGGGCGCCGGACTATGGCTACACCTTC; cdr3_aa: CASSQGQGAPDYGYTF
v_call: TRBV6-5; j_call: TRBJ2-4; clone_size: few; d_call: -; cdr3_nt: TGTGCCAGCAGTGACGACGGTCTAGGGGAGCAGTACTTC; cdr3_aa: CASSDDGLGEQYF
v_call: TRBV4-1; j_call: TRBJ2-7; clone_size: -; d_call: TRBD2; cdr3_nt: TGCGCCAGCAGCCACATCCTAGCGGGGAGTCGCTACGAGCAGTACTTC; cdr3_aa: CASSHILAGSRYEQYF
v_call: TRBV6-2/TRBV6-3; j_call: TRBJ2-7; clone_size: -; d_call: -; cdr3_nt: TGTGCCAGCAGTTACTCGTTGGGACGGAACTCCTACGAGCAGTACTTC; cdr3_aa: CASSYSLGRNSYEQYF
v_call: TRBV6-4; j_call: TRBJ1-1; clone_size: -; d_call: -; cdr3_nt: TGTGCCAGCAGCGCCGACGGTGGCACTGAAGCTTTCTTT; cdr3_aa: CASSADGGTEAFF
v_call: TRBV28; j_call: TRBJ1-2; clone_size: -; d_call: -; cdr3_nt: TGTGTCAGCCGGGGGGAGTATGGCTACACCTTC; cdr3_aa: CVSRGEYGYTF
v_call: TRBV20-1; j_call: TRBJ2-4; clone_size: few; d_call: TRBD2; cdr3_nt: TGCAGTGCTAGTGTTGCTAGCGGGAGGGGCGGCATTCAGTACTTC; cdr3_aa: CSASVASGRGGIQYF
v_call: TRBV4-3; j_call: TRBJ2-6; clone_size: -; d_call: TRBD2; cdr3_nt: TGCGCCAGCAGCCAAGAATCTAGCGGGGCATTCTCTGGGGCCAACGTCCTGACTTTC; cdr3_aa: CASSQESSGAFSGANVLTF
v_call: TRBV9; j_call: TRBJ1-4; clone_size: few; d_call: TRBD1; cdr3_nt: TGTGCCAGCAGCTCAGGGGGTGTGGAAAAACTGTTTTTT; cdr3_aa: CASSSGGVEKLFF
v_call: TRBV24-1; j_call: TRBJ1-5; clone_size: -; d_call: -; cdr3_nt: TGTGCCACCAGTGAGACGGGGAGCAATCAGCCCCAGCATTTT; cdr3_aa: CATSETGSNQPQHF
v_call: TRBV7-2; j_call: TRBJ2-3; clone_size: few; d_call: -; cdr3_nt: TGTGCCAGCAGCTTAGTTCCGCATGGCACAGATACGCAGTATTTT; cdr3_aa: CASSLVPHGTDTQYF
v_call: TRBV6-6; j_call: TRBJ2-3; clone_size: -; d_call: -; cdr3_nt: TGTGCCAGCAGTTACCAGGGGAGCGTGGATACGCAGTATTTT; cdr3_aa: CASSYQGSVDTQYF
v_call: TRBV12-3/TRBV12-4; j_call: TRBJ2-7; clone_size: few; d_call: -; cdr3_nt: TGTGCCAGCAGGCTTCGGGAGACCTACGAGCAGTACTTC; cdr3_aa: CASRLRETYEQYF
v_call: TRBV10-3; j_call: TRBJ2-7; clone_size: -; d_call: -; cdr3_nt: TGTGCCACCGGACACCGTAACTCCTACGAGCAGTACTTC; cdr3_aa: CATGHRNSYEQYF
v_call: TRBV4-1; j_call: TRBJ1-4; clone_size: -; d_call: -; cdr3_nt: TGCGCCAGCACCGACAGACCTAATGAAAAACTGTTTTTT; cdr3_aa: CASTDRPNEKLFF
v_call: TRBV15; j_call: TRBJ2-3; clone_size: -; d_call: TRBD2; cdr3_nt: TGTGCCACCAGTAGAGATTACACTAGCGGGAGTGGGGATACGCAGTATTTT; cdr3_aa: CATSRDYTSGSGDTQYF
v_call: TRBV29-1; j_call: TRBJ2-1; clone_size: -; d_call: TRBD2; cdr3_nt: TGCAGCGTTGATGGGACTAGCGGGGTCGAGCAGTTCTTC; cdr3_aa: CSVDGTSGVEQFF
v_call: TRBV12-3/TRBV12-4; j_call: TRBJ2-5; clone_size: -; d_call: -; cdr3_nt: TGTGCCAGCAGTATGACTCCTCTGGAGACCCAGTACTTC; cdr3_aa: CASSMTPLETQYF
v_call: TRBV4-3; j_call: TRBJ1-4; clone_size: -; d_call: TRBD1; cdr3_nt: TGCGCCAGCAGCCAAGCCCTGTTACAGGGGGGGAATGAAAAACTGTTTTTT; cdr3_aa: CASSQALLQGGNEKLFF
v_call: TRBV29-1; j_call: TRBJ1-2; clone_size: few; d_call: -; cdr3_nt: TGCAGCGTCTACTATGGCTACACCTTC; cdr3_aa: CSVYYGYTF
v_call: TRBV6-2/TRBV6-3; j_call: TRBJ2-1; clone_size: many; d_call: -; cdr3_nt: TGTGCCAGCAGTTTTACCGGGAGCTCCTACAATGAGCAGTTCTTC; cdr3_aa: CASSFTGSSYNEQFF
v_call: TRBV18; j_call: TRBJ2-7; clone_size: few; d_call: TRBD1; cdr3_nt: TGTGCCAGCTCACCACCGATGGGGACAGGGTACTACGAGCAGTACTTC; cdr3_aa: CASSPPMGTGYYEQYF